The 16 T cell receptor beta chains below come from one sample, sequenced in a study of T cells after yellow fever vaccination. TCRdb independently ran MiXCR on the 5' RACE reads; one entry per CDR3 protein. The sample lists nearly 30,000 distinct CDR3 sequences, about 5% occurring once. This material consisted of CD8+ T cells sorted from PBMCs, taken 10 days after the yellow fever booster vaccination. These receptors were collected from a man aged 30 to 39 who received the YFV17D yellow fever vaccine.

This clonotype was seen at least ten times. The chain has TRBV9 and TRBJ2-7; maybe TRBD2 (6 bases). The CDR3 has 15 residues. Germline CDR1 reads SGDLS; CDR2 reads YYNGEE. V lost 3 bases to trimming and J lost 2 bases, with 15 bases between them. The CDR3 sequence: CASSGGTGATYEQYF. The CDR3 coding sequence is TGTGCCAGCAGCGGGGGGACGGGAGCCACCTACGAGCAGTACTTC.

This clonotype appeared many times. The chain has TRBV7-9 and TRBJ2-1; the D call may be TRBD1 or TRBD2 (5 bases each). Germline CDR1 reads SEHNR; CDR2 reads FQNEAQ (reference sequence). CDR3 length: 15 amino acids. V gave up 5 bases and J gave up 0 bases, with 11 bases separating them. The CDR3 region is CASSELGASYNEQFF. The CDR3 bases are TGTGCCAGCAGCGAACTAGGGGCCTCCTACAATGAGCAGTTCTTC.

In its sample, this clonotype was seen many times. This chain links TRBV2 with TRBJ2-1; D perhaps matches TRBD1 (5 bases). V was clipped by 7 bases and J by 6 bases, with 19 bases between them. Germline V gene lookup returns CDR1 SNHLY and CDR2 FYNNEI. The CDR3 sequence is 15 residues long. The CDR3 loop reads CASIFVSPRGNEQFF. Written as DNA, the CDR3 is TGTGCCAGCATTTTCGTCTCTCCTAGGGGCAATGAGCAGTTCTTC.

This clonotype was counted at least ten times. The chain joins TRBV11-1 to TRBJ2-2; TRBD2 aligns across 9 bases. The V gene end was trimmed by 8 bases and the J gene end by 5 bases; junction bases not matched to a gene: 6. This CDR3 is built from 14 residues. Germline values: CDR1 SGHAT, CDR2 FQDESV (reference sequence). Written as DNA, the CDR3 is TGTGCCAGCGATGCGGGAGGGCCTACCGGGGAGCTGTTTTTT. This sequence encodes CASDAGGPTGELFF.

Concerning this clonotype: A much larger clone is a single base away; this may be a read error. V gene TRBV4-3 combines with J gene TRBJ2-7; D is unclear. The CDR3 has 14 residues. The V end lost 4 bases, the J end lost 4 bases, and 14 bases lay between the germline ends. Per the germline V gene, CDR1 is LGHNA and CDR2 is YSLEER. DNA of the CDR3: TGCGCCAGCAGCCCCCACCGTTTTAGGTACGAGCAGTACTTC. Residues: CASSPHRFRYEQYF.

This clonotype has at least ten counts. The genes are TRBV15 and TRBJ2-5, with TRBD2 matching over 8 bases. V was pared by 0 bases and J by 2 bases, with 8 bases of the junction left unmatched. The CDR3 consists of 17 residues. Per the germline V gene, CDR1 is LNHNV and CDR2 is YYDKDF (reference sequence). This CDR3 reads CATSRDRAGAGQETQYF. The CDR3 DNA reads TGTGCCACCAGCAGAGATCGAGCGGGAGCGGGGCAAGAGACCCAGTACTTC. The full variable domain, with the rest looked up from reference TRBV15 and TRBJ2-5, is DAMVIQNPRYQVTQFGKPVTLSCSQTLNHNVMYWYQQKSSQAPKLLFHYYDKDFNNEADTPDNFQSRRPNTSFCFLDIRSPGLGDTAMYLCATSRDRAGAGQETQYFGPGTRLLVL.

This clonotype was seen many times. V usage is TRBV6-2 or TRBV6-3 and J usage is TRBJ2-7, with D perhaps matching TRBD2 (6 bases). CDR1 MNHEY and CDR2 SVGEGT come from the germline V gene. Trimming removed 5 bases at V and 3 bases at J, with 8 bases between. The CDR3 is 12 amino acids. The CDR3 coding sequence is TGTGCCAGCAGTCAGGGACTCTACGAGCAGTACTTC. It is translated as CASSQGLYEQYF.

This clonotype has a count of ten or more. V gene TRBV20-1 combines with J gene TRBJ2-1; D remains unclear. Germline loops: CDR1 DFQATT, CDR2 SNEGSKA (reference sequence). The CDR3 is 13 residues long. V was cut by 6 bases and J by 3 bases, with 12 bases left in between. CDR3 loop: CSALGTIYNEQFF. The CDR3 DNA is TGCAGTGCACTTGGCACTATCTACAATGAGCAGTTCTTC.

This clonotype was seen at least ten times. The rearrangement links TRBV30 to TRBJ2-5; D is uncertain. V was trimmed by 6 bases and J by 5 bases, leaving 7 bases between them. The CDR3 runs to 10 residues. Looked up from germline, CDR1 is GTSNPN and CDR2 is SVGIG (reference sequence). The CDR3 region is CACGEETQYF. DNA for the CDR3: TGTGCCTGCGGAGAGGAGACCCAGTACTTC. Variable domain in full (rest from reference TRBV30 and TRBJ2-5): SQTIHQWPATLVQPVGSPLSLECTVEGTSNPNLYWYRQAAGRGLQLLFYSVGIGQISSEVPQNLSASRPQDRQFILSSKKLLLSDSGFYLCACGEETQYFGPGTRLLVL.

This chain connects TRBV10-3 to TRBJ2-5, with TRBD1 as a possible D gene (6 bases). V was clipped by 3 bases and J by 7 bases, with 15 bases between them. Germline CDR1 ENHRY, CDR2 SYGVKD. The CDR3 covers 14 residues. The CDR3 spells CAISEHRDVGTQYF. The CDR3 DNA reads TGTGCCATCAGTGAACACAGGGATGTGGGGACCCAGTACTTC.

This clonotype was found many times. This chain uses TRBV27 with TRBJ2-5, with TRBD1 matching 10 bases. This CDR3 is 16 amino acids long. Germline V lookup: CDR1 MNHEY, CDR2 SMNVEV (reference sequence). Trimming cost V 5 bases and J 5 bases; bases outside gene matches: 11. CDR3 loop: CASSTGTGVPRETQYF. Written as DNA, the CDR3 is TGTGCCAGCAGTACCGGGACAGGGGTCCCCCGGGAGACCCAGTACTTC.

The sample holds many counts of this clonotype. The rearrangement joins TRBV12-3 or TRBV12-4 to TRBJ2-1; TRBD1 agrees at 7 bases. The CDR3 length is 16 residues. The trim removed 6 bases at V and 2 bases at J, leaving 10 bases unmatched. CDR3 sequence reads: CASSLWDSPTYNEQFF. Here the CDR3 DNA reads TGTGCCAGCAGCTTATGGGACAGCCCTACCTACAATGAGCAGTTCTTC.

This clonotype appeared many times. The chain combines TRBV20-1 with TRBJ2-3; 12 bases line up with TRBD2. CDR3 length: 16 residues. CDR1 is DFQATT and CDR2 is SNEGSKA in the germline V gene (reference sequence). V lost 2 bases to trimming and J lost 5 bases; unmatched junction nucleotides: 8. The CDR3 DNA is TGCAGTGCTAGACAGAGGACTAGCGGGATCCTAGATACGCAGTATTTT. It translates to CSARQRTSGILDTQYF.

This clonotype was counted many times. The rearrangement joins TRBV19 to TRBJ2-1, with 12 bases lining up with TRBD2. Germline lookup yields CDR1 LNHDA and CDR2 SQIVND (reference sequence). Germline trimming cut 4 bases from V and 0 bases from J; bases unmatched to any gene: 4. The CDR3 has 17 residues. DNA of the CDR3: TGTGCCAGTAGTACATGGACTAGCGGGGACTCCTACAATGAGCAGTTCTTC. Translated: CASSTWTSGDSYNEQFF.

This clonotype was counted many times. The chain uses TRBV24-1 and TRBJ2-1; D is unresolved. Germline CDR1 is KGHDR and CDR2 is SFDVKD. V lost 5 bases and J lost 1, with 11 bases in between. The CDR3 contains 15 residues. CDR3 nucleotide sequence: TGTGCCACCAGTGGAATTAGTACTTCCTACAATGAGCAGTTCTTC. Translation gives CATSGISTSYNEQFF.

This clonotype was seen repeatedly, ten times or more. J is TRBJ2-2 and V is TRBV7-2; 10 bases align to TRBD2. The V gene end was trimmed by 5 bases and the J gene end by 7 bases; junction bases not matched to a gene: 7. The CDR3 is made up of 15 amino acids. The germline gives CDR1 SGHTA, CDR2 FQGNSA. The CDR3 protein is CASSPTIAGGGELFF. CDR3 bases: TGTGCCAGCAGCCCCACCATAGCGGGAGGCGGGGAGCTGTTTTTT.